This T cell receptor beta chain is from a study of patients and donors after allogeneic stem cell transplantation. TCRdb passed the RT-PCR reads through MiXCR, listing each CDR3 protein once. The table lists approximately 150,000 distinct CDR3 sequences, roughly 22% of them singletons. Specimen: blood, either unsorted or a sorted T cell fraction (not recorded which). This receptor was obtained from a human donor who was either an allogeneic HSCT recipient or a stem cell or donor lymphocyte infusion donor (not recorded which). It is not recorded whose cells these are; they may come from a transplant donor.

The CDR3 is CARPWGPHNSPLHF. CDR3 bases: TGTGCCAGGCCCTGGGGACCGCATAATTCACCCCTCCACTTT. This chain connects TRBV27 to TRBJ1-6, with D tentatively TRBD1 (5 bases). The CDR3 contains 14 residues. Trimming stripped 9 bases from V and 5 bases from J, with 14 bases between. CDR1 and CDR2 (germline): MNHEY, SMNVEV (reference sequence).